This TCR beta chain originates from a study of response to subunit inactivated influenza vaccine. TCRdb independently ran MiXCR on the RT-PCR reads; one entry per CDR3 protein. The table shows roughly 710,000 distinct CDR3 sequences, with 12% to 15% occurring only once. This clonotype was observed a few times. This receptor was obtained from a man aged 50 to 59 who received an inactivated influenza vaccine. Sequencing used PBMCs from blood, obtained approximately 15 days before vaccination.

The CDR3 DNA follows: TGCGCCAGCAGCCAAGCCGGGACTAGCTACTACAATGAGCAGTTCTTC. It codes for CASSQAGTSYYNEQFF. The chain couples TRBV4-3 to TRBJ2-1, with 9 bases lining up with TRBD2. The CDR3 totals 16 residues. Germline-derived CDR1 and CDR2 are LGHNA and YSLEER. The ends lost 1 base at V and 3 bases at J; junction bases unmatched: 4.